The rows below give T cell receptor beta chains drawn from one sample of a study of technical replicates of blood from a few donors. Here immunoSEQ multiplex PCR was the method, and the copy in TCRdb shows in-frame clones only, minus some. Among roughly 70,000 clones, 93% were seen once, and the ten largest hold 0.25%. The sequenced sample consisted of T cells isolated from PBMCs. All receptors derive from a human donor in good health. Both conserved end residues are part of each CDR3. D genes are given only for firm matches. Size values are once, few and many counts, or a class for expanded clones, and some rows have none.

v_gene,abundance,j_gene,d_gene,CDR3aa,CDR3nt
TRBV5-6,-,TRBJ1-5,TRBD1,CASSLGTGDQPQHF,TGTGCCAGCAGCTTGGGGACAGGGGATCAGCCCCAGCATTTT
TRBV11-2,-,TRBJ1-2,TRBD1,CASSSGQGLLNYGYTF,TGTGCCAGCAGCTCTGGACAGGGTTTATTAAACTATGGCTACACCTTC
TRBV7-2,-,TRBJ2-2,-,CASSLLLGRTTGELFF,TGTGCCAGCAGCTTACTTCTGGGGCGCACCACCGGGGAGCTGTTTTTT
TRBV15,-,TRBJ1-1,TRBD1,CATVRDRGLGLNTEAFF,TGTGCCACCGTACGGGACAGGGGATTGGGGTTGAACACTGAAGCTTTCTTT
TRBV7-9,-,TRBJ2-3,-,CASSLGRGYTDTQYF,TGTGCCAGCAGCTTAGGCAGGGGTTACACAGATACGCAGTATTTT
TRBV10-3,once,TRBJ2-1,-,CAIRRQERNEQFF,TGTGCCATCAGACGACAGGAACGCAATGAGCAGTTCTTC
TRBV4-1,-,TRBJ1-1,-,CASSQEGLLRRNTEAFF,TGCGCCAGCAGCCAAGAAGGTTTGTTGCGGAGGAACACTGAAGCTTTCTTT
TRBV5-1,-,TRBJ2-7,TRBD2,CASSLTPGGSYEQYF,TGCGCCAGCAGCTTGACACCGGGAGGAAGCTACGAGCAGTACTTC
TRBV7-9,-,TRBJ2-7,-,CASSTRWGDEQYF,TGTGCCAGCAGCACCCGTTGGGGGGACGAGCAGTACTTC
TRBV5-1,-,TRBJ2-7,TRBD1,CASSWDPDRGVDEQYF,TGCGCCAGCAGCTGGGATCCGGACAGGGGAGTCGACGAGCAGTACTTC
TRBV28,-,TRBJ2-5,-,CASRRGGETQYF,TGTGCCAGCAGAAGAGGTGGGGAGACCCAGTACTTC
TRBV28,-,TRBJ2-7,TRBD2,CASRPWASGSYEQYF,TGTGCCAGCAGGCCCTGGGCTAGCGGCTCCTACGAGCAGTACTTC